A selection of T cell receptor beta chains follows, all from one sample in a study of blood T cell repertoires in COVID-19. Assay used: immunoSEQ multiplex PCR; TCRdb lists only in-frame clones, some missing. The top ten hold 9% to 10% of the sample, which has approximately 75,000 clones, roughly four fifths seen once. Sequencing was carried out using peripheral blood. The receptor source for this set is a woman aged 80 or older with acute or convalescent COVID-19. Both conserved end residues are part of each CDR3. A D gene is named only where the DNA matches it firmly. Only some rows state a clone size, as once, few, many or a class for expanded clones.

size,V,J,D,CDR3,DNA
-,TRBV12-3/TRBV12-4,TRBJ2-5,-,CASSDGVQETQYF,TGTGCCAGCAGCGACGGGGTCCAAGAGACCCAGTACTTC
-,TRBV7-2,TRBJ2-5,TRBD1,CASSLYHRGETQYF,TGTGCCAGCAGCTTATATCACAGGGGGGAGACCCAGTACTTC
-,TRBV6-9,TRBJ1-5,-,CASSYSPQPLLQHF,TGTGCCAGCAGTTATTCTCCACAGCCGTTGCTCCAGCATTTT
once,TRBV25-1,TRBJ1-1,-,CASTAERVMNTEAFF,TGTGCCAGCACTGCAGAACGGGTGATGAACACTGAAGCTTTCTTT
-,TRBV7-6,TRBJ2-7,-,CASSSGQGWFYEQYF,TGTGCCAGCAGCTCCGGCCAGGGTTGGTTCTACGAGCAGTACTTC
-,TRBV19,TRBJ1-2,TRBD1,CASRGQGDYGYTF,TGTGCCAGTAGAGGACAGGGGGACTATGGCTACACCTTC
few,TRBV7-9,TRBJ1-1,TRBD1,CASSLTGQAKEAFF,TGTGCCAGCAGCTTAACGGGACAGGCAAAAGAAGCTTTCTTT
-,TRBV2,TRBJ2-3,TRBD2,CASGASGGADTQYF,TGTGCCAGCGGGGCTAGCGGGGGGGCAGATACGCAGTATTTT
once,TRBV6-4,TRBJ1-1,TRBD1,CASSVKDRGLNTEAFF,TGTGCCAGCAGTGTGAAGGACAGGGGCCTGAACACTGAAGCTTTCTTT
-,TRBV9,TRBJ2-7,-,CASSETTGNEQYF,TGTGCCAGCAGCGAAACGACAGGAAACGAGCAGTACTTC
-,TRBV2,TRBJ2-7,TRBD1,CASSPGQGPYYEQYF,TGTGCCAGCAGTCCGGGACAGGGTCCCTACTACGAGCAGTACTTC
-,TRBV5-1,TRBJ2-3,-,CASSLSLGALSRDTQYF,TGCGCCAGCAGCTTGTCATTGGGGGCCCTTTCTCGAGATACGCAGTATTTT
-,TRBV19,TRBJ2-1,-,CATCWRTDSYNEQFF,TGTGCCACTTGCTGGCGGACAGACTCCTACAATGAGCAGTTCTTC
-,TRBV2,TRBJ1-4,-,CASTSHFEKLFF,TGTGCCAGCACGAGCCACTTCGAAAAACTGTTTTTT
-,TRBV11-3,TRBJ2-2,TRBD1,CASSLERQGSTGELFF,TGTGCCAGCAGCTTAGAGCGACAGGGGAGCACCGGGGAGCTGTTTTTT
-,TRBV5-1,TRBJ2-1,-,CASSFSTGTPYNEQFF,TGCGCCAGCAGCTTTTCTACAGGGACCCCCTACAATGAGCAGTTCTTC
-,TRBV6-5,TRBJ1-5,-,CASSPTALSNQPQHF,TGTGCCAGCAGTCCGACTGCCCTGAGCAATCAGCCCCAGCATTTT